This TCR beta chain appears in the sequencing data of a study of OX40 agonist ivuxolimab in advanced cancers. This CDR3 has 15 amino acids. CDR1 is MNHEY and CDR2 is SMNVEV in the germline V gene (reference sequence). V shed 3 bases and J shed 4 bases, with 15 bases lying between them. The assay was immunoSEQ multiplex PCR, and TCRdb's table has in-frame clones only and misses some. The data hold some 64,000 clones, with approximately 90% observed a single time. This TCR was recovered from an adult with an advanced solid tumor such as melanoma, head and neck, liver or kidney cancer. Sequencing was performed on CD4+ or CD8+ T cells sorted from blood, taken in a trial of the OX40 agonist ivuxolimab. This chain uses TRBV27 with TRBJ1-2; D is perhaps TRBD1 (6 bases). The CDR3 region is CASSFLSRGPYGYTF. The CDR3 coding sequence is TGTGCCAGCAGTTTCTTGTCCAGGGGCCCCTATGGCTACACCTTC.